What follows are 18 T cell receptor beta chains derived from one specimen sequenced in a study of beta chain features in type 1 diabetes. Reverse transcription of all isolated RNA meant that expressed TCRB transcripts were sequenced. Profiled with immunoSEQ multiplex PCR; TCRdb holds only in-frame clones, not every one. Among 430,000 or so clones listed, about an eighth were seen once. The material sequenced was naive CD4+ T cells from blood. The receptors derive from a woman younger than 35 in good health.

The chain joins TRBV5-4 to TRBJ2-7, with TRBD2 matching 12 bases. Germline V gene data show CDR1 as SGHNT and CDR2 as YYREEE (reference sequence). CDR3 size: 14 residues. Trimming took 6 bases from V and 2 from J; bases not matched to a gene: 3. The CDR3 DNA is TGTGCCAGCATCCGGACTAGCGGGACCTACGAGCAGTACTTC. Translating gives CASIRTSGTYEQYF.

This clone turned up a few times. The CDR3 sequence: CASSTVLNEQFF. CDR3 bases: TGTGCCAGCAGCACTGTTTTGAATGAGCAGTTCTTC. This chain joins TRBV14 and TRBJ2-1; no reliable D call. The CDR3 runs to 12 residues. The ends were cut back, 5 bases at V and 7 bases at J, with 9 bases in the middle. Germline V lookup: CDR1 SGHDN, CDR2 FVKESK.

The chain recombines TRBV28 with TRBJ2-6; TRBD1 agrees at 7 bases. CDR1 and CDR2 (germline): MDHEN, SYDVKM. The V gene end was trimmed by 10 bases and the J gene end by 0 bases; junction bases not matched to a gene: 9. The CDR3 has 16 residues. Written as DNA, the CDR3 is TGTGCCACCGCGACAGGGTCCTTCTCTGGGGCCAACGTCCTGACTTTC. Protein sequence: CATATGSFSGANVLTF. The variable domain in full, completed from reference TRBV28 and TRBJ2-6, reads DVKVTQSSRYLVKRTGEKVFLECVQDMDHENMFWYRQDPGLGLRLIYFSYDVKMKEKGDIPEGYSVSREKKERFSLILESASTNQTSMYLCATATGSFSGANVLTFGAGSRLTVL.

The V and J genes are TRBV7-9 and TRBJ1-4, with a tentative D call TRBD1 (5 bases). Between the trimmed V and J ends, which lost 3 bases and 6 bases, there was a span of 11 bases. Germline V gene sequence: CDR1 SEHNR, CDR2 FQNEAQ (reference sequence). This CDR3 comprises 14 residues. CDR3 DNA: TGTGCCAGCAGCTTCGGCCGGGACCATGAAAAACTGTTTTTT. It translates to CASSFGRDHEKLFF.

A few counts support this clone. This chain joins TRBV28 and TRBJ2-3; 7 bases align to TRBD1. The CDR3 is 15 amino acids. Losses at the gene ends were 8 bases for V and 2 bases for J; bases not matched to a gene: 10. The V gene's germline CDR1 is MDHEN and CDR2 SYDVKM. The chain's CDR3 is CASPPTGQLTDTQYF. Written as DNA, the CDR3 is TGTGCCAGCCCTCCCACGGGACAGCTCACAGATACGCAGTATTTT.

Many counts were recorded for this clone. This chain uses TRBV14 with TRBJ2-4; D may be TRBD2 (5 bases). The V gene lost 4 bases and the J gene lost 8 bases, with 6 bases spanning the gap. CDR1 and CDR2 (germline): SGHDN, FVKESK. This CDR3 contains 11 residues. CDR3 sequence reads: CASSRADIQYF. The CDR3 DNA reads TGTGCCAGCAGCCGAGCGGACATTCAGTACTTC.

This clone has just a few counts. V gene TRBV10-3 combines with J gene TRBJ2-3; D uncertain. V shed 4 bases and J shed 2 bases, with 10 bases lying between them. Germline V gene sequence: CDR1 ENHRY, CDR2 SYGVKD. This CDR3 region has 14 residues. DNA of the CDR3: TGTGCCATCAGTGGCATAATCTCCACAGATACGCAGTATTTT. Amino acids: CAISGIISTDTQYF.

This chain joins TRBV7-3 and TRBJ2-2; 8 nucleotides line up with TRBD2. CDR3 length: 15 residues. V lost 4 bases, J lost 5 bases, and 6 bases stayed unmatched. Germline CDR1 is SGHTA and CDR2 is FQGTGA. This chain's CDR3 is CASSWSGGPTGELFF. The CDR3 DNA reads TGTGCCAGCAGCTGGTCGGGAGGGCCGACCGGGGAGCTGTTTTTT.

The sample holds a few counts of this clone. The chain joins TRBV19 to TRBJ1-1; 8 bases line up with TRBD1. Germline CDR1 and CDR2: LNHDA and SQIVND (reference sequence). J gave up 4 bases and V 6 bases, and 7 bases lay outside the gene matches. The CDR3 contains 14 residues. The CDR3 nucleotides read TGTGCCAGTAGGATCAGGGGGCGCCTCACTGAAGCTTTCTTT. Its translation: CASRIRGRLTEAFF.

V usage is TRBV5-1 and J usage is TRBJ2-1, with 7 positions matching TRBD2. The length of the CDR3 is 17 residues. CDR1 is SGHRS, CDR2 YFSETQ, per germline. J lost 0 bases, V lost 6 bases, and 12 bases had no gene match. In DNA form, the CDR3 reads TGCGCCAGCAATCCCGGGCTAGCGGCGAGCTCCTACAATGAGCAGTTCTTC. Translated, it gives CASNPGLAASSYNEQFF.

The chain joins TRBV4-3 to TRBJ1-4; D remains unclear. The CDR3 loop spans 14 amino acids. V shed 5 bases and J shed 5 bases, with 12 bases lying between them. Germline-derived CDR1 and CDR2 are LGHNA and YSLEER. The CDR3 DNA follows: TGCGCCAGCAGCATCGAAGTAACGAATGAAAAACTGTTTTTT. It is translated as CASSIEVTNEKLFF.

This clone has just a few counts. The chain recombines TRBV9 with TRBJ2-2; D not resolved. The CDR3 loop spans 13 amino acids. The V gene's germline CDR1 is SGDLS and CDR2 YYNGEE. V dropped 6 bases and J dropped 4 bases, with 10 bases sitting between them. CDR3 coding DNA: TGTGCCAGCAATGGCGGAGTCACCGGGGAGCTGTTTTTT. This gives the protein CASNGGVTGELFF. Filled out from reference TRBV9 and TRBJ2-2, the complete variable domain reads DSGVTQTPKHLITATGQRVTLRCSPRSGDLSVYWYQQSLDQGLQFLIQYYNGEERAKGNILERFSAQQFPDLHSELNLSSLELGDSALYFCASNGGVTGELFFGEGSRLTVL.

This clone was seen a handful of times. This rearrangement joins TRBV7-3 to TRBJ2-3; 10 bases line up with TRBD2. The CDR3 has 17 amino acids. CDR1 is SGHTA and CDR2 is FQGTGA in the germline V gene. The V gene end was trimmed by 2 bases and the J gene end by 1 base; junction bases not matched to a gene: 6. The CDR3 sequence is CASSLSPGLAGTDTQYF. DNA for the CDR3: TGTGCCAGCAGCTTATCCCCCGGACTAGCGGGCACAGATACGCAGTATTTT.

The chain combines TRBV7-8 with TRBJ2-2; TRBD2 might be the D (5 bases). CDR1 and CDR2 from the germline V gene are SGHVS and FQNEAQ. This CDR3 spans 16 amino acids. V lost 4 bases and J lost 4, with 16 bases in between. The CDR3: CASSSLNGGATGELFF. CDR3 bases: TGTGCCAGCAGCTCCCTAAACGGAGGAGCCACCGGGGAGCTGTTTTTT.

This sequence joins TRBV13 and TRBJ2-5; 9 bases agree with TRBD2. In germline, CDR1 is PRHDT, CDR2 FYEKMQ (reference sequence). This CDR3 comprises 14 residues. The J segment lost 5 bases and the V segment lost 5 bases, leaving 6 bases of the junction unmatched. In DNA, the CDR3 is TGTGCCAGCAGCCTTCCAACTAGCGGGGAGACCCAGTACTTC. It specifies CASSLPTSGETQYF.

The V gene is TRBV7-6, the J gene TRBJ2-7; the D gene is possibly TRBD1 (6 bases). Trimming pared 2 bases from V and 1 base from J, leaving 9 bases between. Germline values: CDR1 SGHVS, CDR2 FNYEAQ. The CDR3 sequence is 14 residues long. CDR3 in amino acids: CASSLRDISYEQYF. As DNA, the CDR3 is TGTGCCAGCAGCTTACGGGACATATCCTACGAGCAGTACTTC.

V and J are TRBV5-1 and TRBJ2-1; no clear D. The CDR3 consists of 14 residues. Trimming cost V 4 bases and J 5 bases, with 13 bases left between them. Germline V gene lookup returns CDR1 SGHRS and CDR2 YFSETQ. The CDR3 loop is CASSTDVPNNEQFF. The CDR3 DNA sequence: TGCGCCAGCAGCACGGACGTACCGAACAATGAGCAGTTCTTC.

The chain links TRBV18 to TRBJ2-6, with D perhaps TRBD2 (6 bases). Germline-derived CDR1 and CDR2 are KGHSH and LQKENI. This CDR3 spans 13 amino acids. The V gene lost 10 bases and the J gene lost 1 base, with 8 bases spanning the gap. The CDR3 nucleotides read TGTGCCATGGAGGGATCTGGGGCCAACGTCCTGACTTTC. This codes for CAMEGSGANVLTF.